The 13 T cell receptor beta chains below were found in one sample sequenced in a study of T cell responses to AZD1222 COVID-19 vaccine. Profiled with immunoSEQ multiplex PCR; TCRdb holds only in-frame clones, not every one. The data contain approximately 100,000 clones, about 88% of them singletons. Source: peripheral blood, taken on day 0 of AZD1222 vaccination. These receptors originate from an adult in good health.

The chain is built from TRBV3-1 (or the pseudogene TRBV3-2) and TRBJ1-1; unclear D gene. This CDR3 is 14 amino acids long. Germline loops: CDR1 LGHDT, CDR2 YNNKEL (reference sequence). Trimming shortened V by 0 bases and J by 1 base, and 6 bases separated the two germline ends. DNA of the CDR3: TGTGCCAGCAGCCAAGAGAACTGGAACACTGAAGCTTTCTTT. Residues: CASSQENWNTEAFF.

The chain recombines TRBV30 with TRBJ1-1; no clear D. Germline-derived CDR1 and CDR2 are GTSNPN and SVGIG (reference sequence). V lost 2 bases and J lost 1, with 11 bases in between. The CDR3 is made up of 14 amino acids. The CDR3 nucleotides are TGTGCCTGGAGTCCCGCCGGAGCGAACACTGAAGCTTTCTTT. Its protein is CAWSPAGANTEAFF.

J is TRBJ2-7 and V is TRBV6-2 or TRBV6-3; 8 nucleotides align to TRBD1. Trimming at V came to 4 bases and at J to 0 bases, leaving 5 bases not matched to a gene. From germline, CDR1 is MNHEY and CDR2 SVGEGT. The CDR3 is 15 amino acids. This CDR3 is CASSSGTGNSYEQYF. The CDR3 DNA reads as TGTGCCAGCAGTTCCGGGACAGGAAACTCCTACGAGCAGTACTTC.

The rearrangement joins TRBV29-1 to TRBJ1-2; D might be TRBD1 (6 bases). This CDR3 has 14 amino acids. CDR1 and CDR2 from the germline V gene are SQVTM and ANQGSEA. This CDR3 reads CSAVPVGGAHGYTF. DNA of the CDR3: TGCAGTGCTGTTCCGGTCGGGGGGGCGCATGGCTACACCTTC.

The chain has TRBV11-3 and TRBJ2-3; 11 nucleotides line up with TRBD2. From germline, CDR1 is SGHNT and CDR2 YENEEA. This CDR3 contains 14 residues. V was pared by 5 bases and J by 6 bases, with 4 bases of the junction left unmatched. The CDR3 spells CASSISGGADTQYF. CDR3 coding DNA: TGTGCCAGCAGCATTAGCGGGGGGGCCGATACGCAGTATTTT.

This chain uses TRBV24-1 with TRBJ1-4, with D possibly TRBD1 on 5 matching bases. Germline assignment: CDR1 KGHDR and CDR2 SFDVKD. The V end was cut by 4 bases, the J end by 6 bases, with 17 bases between. The CDR3 is 16 residues long. CDR3 nucleotides: TGTGCCACCAGTGACCCCCTATCCACGGGGGATGAAAAACTGTTTTTT. Translating it yields CATSDPLSTGDEKLFF.

This chain links TRBV6-5 with TRBJ2-7; weak D call: TRBD2 (7 bases). The CDR3 contains 15 residues. The germline gives CDR1 MNHEY, CDR2 SVGAGI. The germline V and J ends were trimmed by 8 bases and 2 bases, with 19 bases remaining between them. The CDR3 is CASSRGAGPTYEQYF. DNA of the CDR3: TGTGCCAGCTCTCGGGGGGCAGGCCCGACCTACGAGCAGTACTTC.

The J gene is TRBJ2-1, the V gene TRBV5-1; TRBD2 aligns across 13 bases. V gave up 3 bases and J gave up 3 bases; unmatched junction bases: 3. Looked up from germline, CDR1 is SGHRS and CDR2 is YFSETQ. The CDR3 is 16 amino acids. Here the CDR3 reads CASSSGLAGVYNEQFF. DNA of the CDR3: TGCGCCAGCAGCTCCGGACTAGCGGGGGTCTACAATGAGCAGTTCTTC.

The chain links TRBV24-1 to TRBJ2-7, with D perhaps given as TRBD1 or TRBD2 (5 bases each). The germline V and J ends were trimmed by 7 bases and 0 bases, with 9 bases remaining between them. The germline V gene has CDR1 KGHDR and CDR2 SFDVKD. The CDR3 has 13 amino acids. In DNA, the CDR3 is TGTGCCACCAGCGTGGGGGACTCCTACGAGCAGTACTTC. It specifies CATSVGDSYEQYF.

This clone has only one observation. This rearrangement joins TRBV5-1 to TRBJ2-1, with 10 bases that match TRBD1. The CDR3 spans 16 residues. Germline CDR1 and CDR2: SGHRS and YFSETQ. Trimming cost V 0 bases and J 7 bases; bases outside gene matches: 7. The CDR3 sequence is CASSLGQGAGGNEQFF. As DNA, the CDR3 is TGCGCCAGCAGCTTGGGACAGGGGGCAGGCGGGAATGAGCAGTTCTTC.

The rearrangement links TRBV7-2 to TRBJ2-1, with D perhaps TRBD2 (6 bases). Germline V gene sequence: CDR1 SGHTA, CDR2 FQGNSA. Trimming took off 5 bases at V and 0 bases at J, with 11 bases between the two ends. There are 15 residues in the CDR3. This CDR3 is CASSRDSSSYNEQFF. Written as DNA, the CDR3 is TGTGCCAGCAGCCGGGACTCGAGCTCCTACAATGAGCAGTTCTTC.

The genes are TRBV28 and TRBJ2-7; 10 nucleotides align to TRBD2. CDR3 length: 15 residues. Trimming cost V 2 bases and J 3 bases; bases outside gene matches: 4. CDR1 and CDR2 (germline): MDHEN, SYDVKM. The CDR3 reads CASSLQSSGSYEQYF. CDR3 in DNA: TGTGCCAGCAGTTTACAGTCTAGCGGGAGCTACGAGCAGTACTTC.

This chain connects TRBV7-9 to TRBJ2-7, with D hard to call. The CDR3 spans 14 residues. Trimming stripped 2 bases from V and 0 bases from J, with 8 bases between. Germline V gene lookup returns CDR1 SEHNR and CDR2 FQNEAQ (reference sequence). CDR3 in DNA: TGTGCCAGCAGCTTAACGGACGGCTCCTACGAGCAGTACTTC. This codes for CASSLTDGSYEQYF.